A selection of T cell receptor beta chains follows, all from one sample in a study of T cell responses to AZD1222 COVID-19 vaccine. Repertoires were generated with immunoSEQ multiplex PCR, while TCRdb's copy carries only in-frame clones and drops some. The sample has some 200,000 clones, approximately 91% seen once. Sample: peripheral blood, taken 28 days after the second AZD1222 dose. All receptors come from an adult who received the AZD1222 COVID-19 vaccine. Both conserved end residues are part of each CDR3. D genes are given only for firm matches. Size is stated for part of the rows, as once, few or many counts, or as a class when the clone is expanded.

TRBV7-8	.	.	TRBJ2-7	CASSLGVTANYEQYF	TGTGCCAGCAGCTTAGGGGTGACAGCCAACTACGAGCAGTACTTC
TRBV9	.	few	TRBJ1-3	CASSVRGRGNTIYF	TGTGCCAGCAGCGTCAGGGGTAGGGGAAACACCATATATTTT
TRBV4-3	.	.	TRBJ2-1	CASSQEAVPRGNEQFF	TGCGCCAGCAGCCAAGAAGCTGTACCACGGGGGAATGAGCAGTTCTTC
TRBV10-3	.	.	TRBJ1-5	CAISEGGSNQPQHF	TGTGCCATCAGTGAGGGGGGGAGCAATCAGCCCCAGCATTTT
TRBV28	.	.	TRBJ1-1	CASSWNPGVNTEAFF	TGTGCCAGCAGTTGGAATCCTGGCGTGAACACTGAAGCTTTCTTT
TRBV27	TRBD1	.	TRBJ1-2	CASKGNRGRVYGYTF	TGTGCCAGCAAGGGGAACAGGGGGCGTGTCTATGGCTACACCTTC
TRBV25-1	TRBD2	.	TRBJ2-1	CASSGVLAGDRTNEQFF	TGTGCCAGCAGTGGGGTACTAGCGGGAGACAGGACCAATGAGCAGTTCTTC
TRBV5-4	.	.	TRBJ1-2	CASSSRTDFYGYTF	TGTGCCAGCAGCTCACGGACAGATTTTTATGGCTACACCTTC
TRBV3-1/TRBV3-2	.	.	TRBJ1-2	CASSHVGGSYGYTF	TGTGCCAGCAGCCATGTAGGTGGTTCCTATGGCTACACCTTC
TRBV14	TRBD1	.	TRBJ1-1	CASSLQGANEAFF	TGTGCCAGCAGCCTACAGGGGGCGAATGAAGCTTTCTTT
TRBV25-1	.	.	TRBJ1-6	CASSTAGEPLHF	TGTGCCAGCAGTACCGCGGGAGAACCCCTCCACTTT
TRBV3-1/TRBV3-2	.	.	TRBJ2-5	CASSQGGRGFREETQYF	TGTGCCAGCAGCCAAGGAGGTCGGGGGTTTAGGGAAGAGACCCAGTACTTC
TRBV5-6	.	.	TRBJ1-2	CASSSVAGAPNYGYTF	TGTGCCAGCAGCTCGGTGGCAGGGGCCCCCAACTATGGCTACACCTTC
TRBV10-3	.	.	TRBJ2-2	CAIAQQNTGELFF	TGTGCCATCGCACAACAGAACACCGGGGAGCTGTTTTTT
TRBV2	TRBD2	.	TRBJ2-7	CASSEPKSREEYEQYF	TGTGCCAGCAGTGAGCCTAAGTCTCGGGAGGAGTACGAGCAGTACTTC
TRBV6-5	TRBD1	.	TRBJ1-1	CASSARGRWTEAFF	TGTGCCAGCAGCGCCAGGGGGCGCTGGACTGAAGCTTTCTTT
TRBV14	.	few	TRBJ2-7	CASSQVQATGQYF	TGTGCCAGCAGCCAAGTGCAGGCGACGGGGCAGTACTTC
TRBV5-1	.	.	TRBJ1-6	CASSPGTVKPNSPLHF	TGCGCCAGCAGCCCCGGGACGGTCAAGCCGAATTCACCCCTCCACTTT
TRBV19	.	.	TRBJ2-7	CASKGEELASYEQYF	TGTGCCAGTAAGGGGGAAGAACTAGCGTCCTACGAGCAGTACTTC
TRBV5-1	TRBD1	.	TRBJ1-2	CASSLKGDSNYGYTF	TGCGCCAGCAGCTTGAAAGGGGACAGCAACTATGGCTACACCTTC
TRBV7-9	.	.	TRBJ1-2	CASSLVGSGDYGYTF	TGTGCCAGCAGCTTAGTAGGCAGCGGAGATTATGGCTACACCTTC
TRBV10-1	.	.	TRBJ2-2	CASSKQPNTGELFF	TGCGCCAGCAGTAAACAGCCGAACACCGGGGAGCTGTTTTTT
TRBV30	.	.	TRBJ1-2	CAWSAYNGPGYGYTF	TGTGCCTGGAGTGCCTACAACGGGCCGGGCTATGGCTACACCTTC
TRBV4-1	.	.	TRBJ2-1	CASSQDRAGYNEQFF	TGCGCCAGCAGCCAAGACAGGGCAGGGTACAATGAGCAGTTCTTC
TRBV13	.	.	TRBJ2-5	CASSLSRDGFETQYF	TGTGCCAGCAGCTTGTCCCGGGACGGTTTTGAGACCCAGTACTTC
TRBV3-1/TRBV3-2	TRBD1	.	TRBJ1-4	CASSPWTGEKLFF	TGTGCCAGCAGCCCCTGGACAGGTGAAAAACTGTTTTTT
TRBV29-1	TRBD1	once	TRBJ2-3	CSGHRGGTQYF	TGCAGCGGCCACAGGGGCGGTACGCAGTATTTT
TRBV10-3	.	.	TRBJ1-2	CAISAPTGYGYTF	TGTGCCATCAGTGCCCCAACGGGCTATGGCTACACCTTC
TRBV10-3	.	.	TRBJ2-7	CAGRRQQGHEQYF	TGTGCCGGGAGGCGCCAACAGGGCCACGAGCAGTACTTC
TRBV6-5	TRBD1	.	TRBJ1-1	CASSGQGTPEAFF	TGTGCCAGCAGCGGACAGGGTACTCCTGAAGCTTTCTTT
TRBV21-1	.	.	TRBJ1-5	CASTRSRVPAATGNQPQHF	TGTGCCAGCACTCGATCCAGGGTTCCCGCGGCTACAGGCAATCAGCCCCAGCATTTT
TRBV27	TRBD1	once	TRBJ2-1	CASSLGQGLYNEQFF	TGTGCCAGCAGTTTGGGACAGGGGCTATACAATGAGCAGTTCTTC
TRBV2	TRBD1	.	TRBJ1-4	CASSHGGRGGSEKLFF	TGTGCCAGCAGCCATGGGGGGAGAGGGGGCTCTGAAAAACTGTTTTTT
TRBV2	.	.	TRBJ2-7	CASGDTYYEQYF	TGTGCCAGCGGAGACACCTACTACGAGCAGTACTTC
TRBV5-4	.	once	TRBJ1-4	CASSLRGGGEKLFF	TGTGCCAGCAGCTTGAGAGGGGGTGGCGAAAAACTGTTTTTT
TRBV5-1	TRBD1	.	TRBJ1-1	CASSLRAGGEAFF	TGCGCCAGCAGCTTGAGAGCAGGGGGTGAAGCTTTCTTT
TRBV27	.	.	TRBJ1-1	CASSWRNGGVNTEAFF	TGTGCCAGCAGTTGGAGGAACGGGGGGGTGAACACTGAAGCTTTCTTT
TRBV7-6	.	.	TRBJ2-1	CASSLGANWGHNEQFF	TGTGCCAGCAGCTTAGGGGCCAACTGGGGACACAATGAGCAGTTCTTC
TRBV19	.	.	TRBJ2-5	CASSIGSKRAETQYF	TGTGCCAGTAGTATAGGTTCAAAGCGGGCAGAGACCCAGTACTTC
TRBV11-2	TRBD1	.	TRBJ1-5	CASSYTGGRQPQHF	TGTGCCAGCAGCTATACAGGGGGGAGGCAGCCCCAGCATTTT
TRBV5-6	.	.	TRBJ1-2	CASSLFGDGYGYTF	TGTGCCAGCAGCTTGTTTGGAGATGGCTATGGCTACACCTTC
TRBV9	.	.	TRBJ1-5	CASSVAGLPTQPQHF	TGTGCCAGCAGCGTAGCTGGCCTCCCGACTCAGCCCCAGCATTTT